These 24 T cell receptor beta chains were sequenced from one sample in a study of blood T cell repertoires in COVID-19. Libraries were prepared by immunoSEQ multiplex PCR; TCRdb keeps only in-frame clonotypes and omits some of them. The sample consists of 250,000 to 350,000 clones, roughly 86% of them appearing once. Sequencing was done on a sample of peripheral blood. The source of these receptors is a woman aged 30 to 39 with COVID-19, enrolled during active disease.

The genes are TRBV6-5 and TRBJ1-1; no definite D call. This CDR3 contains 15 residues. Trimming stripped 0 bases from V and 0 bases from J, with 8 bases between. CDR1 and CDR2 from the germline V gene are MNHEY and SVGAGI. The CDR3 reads CASSYSGRMNTEAFF. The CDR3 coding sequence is TGTGCCAGCAGTTACTCGGGCAGAATGAACACTGAAGCTTTCTTT.

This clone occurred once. CDR3 loop: CASSNGLMAGEQYF. In DNA, the CDR3 is TGTGCCAGCAGTAACGGACTCATGGCTGGGGAGCAGTACTTC. This rearrangement joins TRBV6-5 to TRBJ2-7, with D possibly matching TRBD2 (5 bases). This CDR3 contains 14 residues. V lost 5 bases, J lost 7 bases, and 18 bases lay in between. CDR1 and CDR2 from the germline V gene are MNHEY and SVGAGI.

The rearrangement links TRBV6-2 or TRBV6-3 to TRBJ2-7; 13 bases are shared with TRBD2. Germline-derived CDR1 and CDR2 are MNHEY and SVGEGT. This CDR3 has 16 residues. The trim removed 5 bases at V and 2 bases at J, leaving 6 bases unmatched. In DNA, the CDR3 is TGTGCCAGCAGTCGAGGGACTAGCGGGGTAACCTACGAGCAGTACTTC. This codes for CASSRGTSGVTYEQYF.

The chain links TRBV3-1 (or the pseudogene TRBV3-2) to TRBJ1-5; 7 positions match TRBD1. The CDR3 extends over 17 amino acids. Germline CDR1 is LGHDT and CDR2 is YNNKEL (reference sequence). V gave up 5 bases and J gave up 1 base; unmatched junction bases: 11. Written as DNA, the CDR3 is TGTGCCAGCAGCAAGGCTAGGGGGCCGCTAAGCAATCAGCCCCAGCATTTT. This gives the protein CASSKARGPLSNQPQHF.

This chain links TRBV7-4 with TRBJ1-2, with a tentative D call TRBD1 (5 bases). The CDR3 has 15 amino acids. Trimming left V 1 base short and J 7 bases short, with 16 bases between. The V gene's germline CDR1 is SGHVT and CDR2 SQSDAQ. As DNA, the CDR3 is TGTGCCAGCAGCTTAGGCAGCCCAGGGCCCTGTGGCTACACCTTC. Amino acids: CASSLGSPGPCGYTF.

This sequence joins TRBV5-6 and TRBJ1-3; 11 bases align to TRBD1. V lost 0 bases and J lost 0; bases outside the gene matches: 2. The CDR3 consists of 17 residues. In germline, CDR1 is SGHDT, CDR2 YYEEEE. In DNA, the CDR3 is TGTGCCAGCAGCTTGGGGACAGGGGGCTACTCTGGAAACACCATATATTTT. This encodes CASSLGTGGYSGNTIYF.

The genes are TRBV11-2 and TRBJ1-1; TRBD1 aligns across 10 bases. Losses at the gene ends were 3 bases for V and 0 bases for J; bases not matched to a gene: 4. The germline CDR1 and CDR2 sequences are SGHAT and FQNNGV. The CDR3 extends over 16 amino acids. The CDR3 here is CASSFRDRGLNTEAFF. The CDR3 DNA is TGTGCCAGCAGCTTCCGGGACAGGGGCTTGAACACTGAAGCTTTCTTT. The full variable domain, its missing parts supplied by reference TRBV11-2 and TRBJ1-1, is EAGVAQSPRYKIIEKRQSVAFWCNPISGHATLYWYQQILGQGPKLLIQFQNNGVVDDSQLPKDRFSAERLKGVDSTLKIQPAKLEDSAVYLCASSFRDRGLNTEAFFGQGTRLTVV.

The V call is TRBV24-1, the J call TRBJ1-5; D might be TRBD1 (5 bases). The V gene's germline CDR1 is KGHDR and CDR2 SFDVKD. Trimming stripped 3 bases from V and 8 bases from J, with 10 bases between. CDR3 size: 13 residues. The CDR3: CATSDRGIKPQHF. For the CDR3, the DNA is TGTGCCACCAGTGATCGGGGGATAAAGCCCCAGCATTTT.

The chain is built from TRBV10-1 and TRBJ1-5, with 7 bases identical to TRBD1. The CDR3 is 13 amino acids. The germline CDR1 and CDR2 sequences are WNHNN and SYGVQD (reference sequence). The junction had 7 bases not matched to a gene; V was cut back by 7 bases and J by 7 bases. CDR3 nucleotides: TGCGCCAGCATGACAGGGAAGGGCCAGCCCCAGCATTTT. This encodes CASMTGKGQPQHF.

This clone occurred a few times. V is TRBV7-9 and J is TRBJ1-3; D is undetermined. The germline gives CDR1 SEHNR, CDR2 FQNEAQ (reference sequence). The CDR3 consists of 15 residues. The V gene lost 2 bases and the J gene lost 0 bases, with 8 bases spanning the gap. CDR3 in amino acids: CASSLTTSSGNTIYF. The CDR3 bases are TGTGCCAGCAGCTTAACAACCAGCTCTGGAAACACCATATATTTT.

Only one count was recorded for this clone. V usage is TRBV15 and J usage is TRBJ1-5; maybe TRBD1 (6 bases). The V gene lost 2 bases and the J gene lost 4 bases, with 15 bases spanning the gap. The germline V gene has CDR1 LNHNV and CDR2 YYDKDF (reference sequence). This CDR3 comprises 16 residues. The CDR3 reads CATSRTGGAGNQPQHF. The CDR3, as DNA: TGTGCCACCAGCAGAACTGGGGGGGCAGGTAATCAGCCCCAGCATTTT.

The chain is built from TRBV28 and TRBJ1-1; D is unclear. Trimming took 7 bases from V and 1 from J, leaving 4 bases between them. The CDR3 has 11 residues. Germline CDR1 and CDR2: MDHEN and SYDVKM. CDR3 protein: CASISNTEAFF. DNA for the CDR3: TGTGCCAGCATCTCGAACACTGAAGCTTTCTTT. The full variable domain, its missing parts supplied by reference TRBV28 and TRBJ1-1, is DVKVTQSSRYLVKRTGEKVFLECVQDMDHENMFWYRQDPGLGLRLIYFSYDVKMKEKGDIPEGYSVSREKKERFSLILESASTNQTSMYLCASISNTEAFFGQGTRLTVV.

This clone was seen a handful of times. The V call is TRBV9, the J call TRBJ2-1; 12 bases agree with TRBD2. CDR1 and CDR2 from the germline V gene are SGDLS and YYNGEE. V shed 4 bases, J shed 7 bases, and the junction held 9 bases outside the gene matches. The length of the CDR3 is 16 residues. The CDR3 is CASSSRTSGTRNEQFF. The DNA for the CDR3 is TGTGCCAGCAGCTCCCGGACTAGCGGGACTCGGAATGAGCAGTTCTTC.

In DNA, the CDR3 is TGTGCCAGCAGTTTCCAGGACAGGCCGGTCTACGAGCAGTACTTC. It is translated as CASSFQDRPVYEQYF. The rearrangement links TRBV28 to TRBJ2-7, with 7 positions matching TRBD1. From germline, CDR1 is MDHEN and CDR2 SYDVKM. The V and J ends lost 3 bases and 3 bases, in that order; junction bases with no gene match: 8. The CDR3 is 15 amino acids.

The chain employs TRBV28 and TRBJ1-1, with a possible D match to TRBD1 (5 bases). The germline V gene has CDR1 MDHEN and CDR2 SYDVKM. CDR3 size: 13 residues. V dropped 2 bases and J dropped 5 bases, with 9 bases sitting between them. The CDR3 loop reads CASSLTGQTEAFF. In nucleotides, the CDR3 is TGTGCCAGCAGTTTAACAGGTCAGACTGAAGCTTTCTTT. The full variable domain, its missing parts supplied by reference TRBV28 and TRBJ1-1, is DVKVTQSSRYLVKRTGEKVFLECVQDMDHENMFWYRQDPGLGLRLIYFSYDVKMKEKGDIPEGYSVSREKKERFSLILESASTNQTSMYLCASSLTGQTEAFFGQGTRLTVV.

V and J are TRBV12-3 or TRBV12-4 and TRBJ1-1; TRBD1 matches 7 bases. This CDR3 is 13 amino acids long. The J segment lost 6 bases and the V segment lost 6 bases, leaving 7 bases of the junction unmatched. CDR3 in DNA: TGTGCCAGCAGCCCCAGGACAGGCTCTGAAGCTTTCTTT. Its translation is CASSPRTGSEAFF.

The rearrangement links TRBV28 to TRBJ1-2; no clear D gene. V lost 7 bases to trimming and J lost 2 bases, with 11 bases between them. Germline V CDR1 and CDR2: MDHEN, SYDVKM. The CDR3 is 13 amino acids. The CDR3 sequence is CASNPERNYGYTF. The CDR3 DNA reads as TGTGCCAGCAATCCCGAGCGGAACTATGGCTACACCTTC.

The CDR3 protein is CASSRSQGPSYEQYF. The CDR3 DNA follows: TGCGCCAGCAGCCGATCACAGGGCCCCTCCTACGAGCAGTACTTC. The V and J genes are TRBV4-1 and TRBJ2-7; possible D gene TRBD1, 6 bases. This CDR3 spans 15 amino acids. Germline V gene lookup returns CDR1 MGHRA and CDR2 YSYEKL. Trimming cost V 4 bases and J 0 bases, with 13 bases left between them.

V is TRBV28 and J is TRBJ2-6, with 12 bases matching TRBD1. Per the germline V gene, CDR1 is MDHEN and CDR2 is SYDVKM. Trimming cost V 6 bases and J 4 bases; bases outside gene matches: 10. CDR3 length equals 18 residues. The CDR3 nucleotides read TGTGCCAGCAGAACGGGACAGGGGGCCTTTAAAGGGGCCAACGTCCTGACTTTC. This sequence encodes CASRTGQGAFKGANVLTF.

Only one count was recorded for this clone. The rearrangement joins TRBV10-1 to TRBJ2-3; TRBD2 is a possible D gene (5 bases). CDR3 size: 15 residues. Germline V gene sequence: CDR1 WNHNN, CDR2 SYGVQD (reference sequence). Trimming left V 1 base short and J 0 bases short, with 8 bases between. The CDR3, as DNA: TGCGCCAGCAGTGAGTTGGGGAGAAGCACAGATACGCAGTATTTT. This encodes CASSELGRSTDTQYF.

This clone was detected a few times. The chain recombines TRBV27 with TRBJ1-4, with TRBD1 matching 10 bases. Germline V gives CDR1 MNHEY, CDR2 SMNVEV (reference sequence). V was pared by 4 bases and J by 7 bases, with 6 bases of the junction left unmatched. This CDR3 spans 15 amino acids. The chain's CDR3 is CASSSPGQGSEKLFF. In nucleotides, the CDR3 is TGTGCCAGCAGTTCTCCGGGACAGGGGAGTGAAAAACTGTTTTTT.

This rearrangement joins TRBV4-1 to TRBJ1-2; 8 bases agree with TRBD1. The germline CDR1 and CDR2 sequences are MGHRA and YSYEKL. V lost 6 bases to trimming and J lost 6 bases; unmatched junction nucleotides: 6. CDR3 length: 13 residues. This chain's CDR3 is CASRDGQGDGYTF. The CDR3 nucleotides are TGCGCCAGCAGGGACGGACAGGGCGATGGCTACACCTTC.

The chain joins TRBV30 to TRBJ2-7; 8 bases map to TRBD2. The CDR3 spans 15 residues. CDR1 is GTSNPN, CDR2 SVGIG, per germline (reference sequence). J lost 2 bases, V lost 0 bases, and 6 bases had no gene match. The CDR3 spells CAWSVAGAGAYEQYF. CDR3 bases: TGTGCCTGGAGTGTAGCGGGAGCGGGAGCCTACGAGCAGTACTTC.

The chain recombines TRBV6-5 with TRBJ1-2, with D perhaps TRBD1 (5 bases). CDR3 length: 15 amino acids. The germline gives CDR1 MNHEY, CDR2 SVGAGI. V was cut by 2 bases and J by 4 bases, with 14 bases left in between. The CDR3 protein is CASSYESGFLYGYTF. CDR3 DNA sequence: TGTGCCAGCAGTTACGAGTCAGGGTTTCTCTATGGCTACACCTTC.